The TCR beta chain described here comes from a study of cytomegalovirus exposure and HLA in healthy donors. Study outcomes and limitations: Most observed TCR sequences were rare, whereas some public TCRs were detected in many donors. Per a later analysis, HLA-associated TCR beta chains showed more clonal expansion than other, equally common TCR beta chains.

The study ran its PCR with 60 Vbeta and 13 Jbeta primers. Some clones are missing from TCRdb's copy, which holds only in-frame ones; the method was immunoSEQ multiplex PCR. Among about 160,000 clones listed, around 83% were seen once. Trimming took off 10 bases at V and 3 bases at J, with 15 bases between the two ends. CDR3 length equals 13 residues. Germline V gene data show CDR1 as MNHEY and CDR2 as SVGAGI. In regard to this clone: Antigen: not known.

The sample comprised PBMCs. V usage is TRBV6-5 and J usage is TRBJ1-1; D is ambiguous. The source is a man younger than 35 in good health and CMV-seropositive. The CDR3: CATAEGLDTEAFF. Here the CDR3 DNA reads TGTGCCACCGCGGAGGGATTAGACACTGAAGCTTTCTTT.